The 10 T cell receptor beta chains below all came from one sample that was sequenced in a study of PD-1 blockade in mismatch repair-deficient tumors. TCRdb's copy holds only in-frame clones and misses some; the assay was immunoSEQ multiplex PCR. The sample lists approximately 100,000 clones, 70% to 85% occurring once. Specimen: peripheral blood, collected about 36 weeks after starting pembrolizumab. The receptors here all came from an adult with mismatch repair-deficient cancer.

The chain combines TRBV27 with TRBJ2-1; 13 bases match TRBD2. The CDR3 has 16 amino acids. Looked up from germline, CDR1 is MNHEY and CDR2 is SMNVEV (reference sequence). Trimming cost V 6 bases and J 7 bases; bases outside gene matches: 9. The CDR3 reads CASRIEGTSGNNEQFF. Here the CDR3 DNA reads TGTGCCAGCAGGATAGAAGGGACTAGCGGGAATAATGAGCAGTTCTTC.

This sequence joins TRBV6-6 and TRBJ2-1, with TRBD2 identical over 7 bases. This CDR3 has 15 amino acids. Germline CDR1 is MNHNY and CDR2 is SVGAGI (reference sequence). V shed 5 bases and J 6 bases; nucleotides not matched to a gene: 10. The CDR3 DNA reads TGTGCCAGCAGTCAAAGGGCGGGAGTGGGCAATGAGCAGTTCTTC. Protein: CASSQRAGVGNEQFF.

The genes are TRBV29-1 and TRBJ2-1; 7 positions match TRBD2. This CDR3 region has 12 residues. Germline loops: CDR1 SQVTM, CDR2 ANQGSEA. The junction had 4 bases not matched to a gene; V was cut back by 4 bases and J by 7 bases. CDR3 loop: CSVGPGRNEQFF. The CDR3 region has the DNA TGCAGCGTTGGACCCGGGAGGAATGAGCAGTTCTTC.

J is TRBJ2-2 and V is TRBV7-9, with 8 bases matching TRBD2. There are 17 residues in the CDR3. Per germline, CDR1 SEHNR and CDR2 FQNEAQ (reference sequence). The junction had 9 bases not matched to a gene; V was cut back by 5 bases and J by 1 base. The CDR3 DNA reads TGTGCCAGCAGCCCCTTAGCGGGGCGGGGGAACACCGGGGAGCTGTTTTTT. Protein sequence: CASSPLAGRGNTGELFF.

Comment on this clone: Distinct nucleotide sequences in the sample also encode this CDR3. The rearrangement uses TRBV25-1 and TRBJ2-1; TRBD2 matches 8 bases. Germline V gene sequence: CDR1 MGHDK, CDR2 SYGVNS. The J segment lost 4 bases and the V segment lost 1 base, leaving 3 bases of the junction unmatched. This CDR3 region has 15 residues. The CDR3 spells CASSESGTSYNEQFF. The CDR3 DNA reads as TGTGCCAGCAGTGAATCTGGGACTAGTTACAATGAGCAGTTCTTC. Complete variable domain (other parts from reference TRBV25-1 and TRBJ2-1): EADIYQTPRYLVIGTGKKITLECSQTMGHDKMYWYQQDPGMELHLIHYSYGVNSTEKGDLSSESTVSRIRTEHFPLTLESARPSHTSQYLCASSESGTSYNEQFFGPGTRLTVL.

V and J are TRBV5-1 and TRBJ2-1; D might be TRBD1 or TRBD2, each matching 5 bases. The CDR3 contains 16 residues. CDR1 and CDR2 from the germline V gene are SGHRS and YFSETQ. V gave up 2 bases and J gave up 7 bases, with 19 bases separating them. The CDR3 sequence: CASSFTGALMGNEQFF. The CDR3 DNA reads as TGCGCCAGCAGCTTTACCGGGGCCCTCATGGGAAATGAGCAGTTCTTC.

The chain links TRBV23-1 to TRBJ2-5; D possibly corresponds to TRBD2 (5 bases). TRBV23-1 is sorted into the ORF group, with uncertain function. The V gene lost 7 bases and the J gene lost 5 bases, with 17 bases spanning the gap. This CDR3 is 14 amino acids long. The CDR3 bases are TGCGCCAGCATTGTAGCAGCGCCGGGGGAGACCCAGTACTTC. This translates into CASIVAAPGETQYF.

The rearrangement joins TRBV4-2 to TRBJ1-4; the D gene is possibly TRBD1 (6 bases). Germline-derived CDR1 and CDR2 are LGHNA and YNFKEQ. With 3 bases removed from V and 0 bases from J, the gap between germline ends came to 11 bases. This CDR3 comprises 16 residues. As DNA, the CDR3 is TGTGCCAGCAGCCACACCCCAGGGGCAACTAATGAAAAACTGTTTTTT. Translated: CASSHTPGATNEKLFF.

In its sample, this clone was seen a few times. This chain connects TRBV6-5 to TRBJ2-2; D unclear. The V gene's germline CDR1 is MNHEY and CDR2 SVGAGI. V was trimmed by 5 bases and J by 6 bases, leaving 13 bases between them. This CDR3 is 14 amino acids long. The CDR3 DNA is TGTGCCAGCAGTACCAACACCCTCCCCGGGGAGCTGTTTTTT. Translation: CASSTNTLPGELFF.

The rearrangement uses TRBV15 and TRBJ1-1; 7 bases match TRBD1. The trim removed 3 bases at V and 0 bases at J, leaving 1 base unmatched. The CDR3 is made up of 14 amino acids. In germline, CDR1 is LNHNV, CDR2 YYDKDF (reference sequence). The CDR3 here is CATSRGQLNTEAFF. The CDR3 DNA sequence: TGTGCCACCAGCAGGGGACAGTTGAACACTGAAGCTTTCTTT.